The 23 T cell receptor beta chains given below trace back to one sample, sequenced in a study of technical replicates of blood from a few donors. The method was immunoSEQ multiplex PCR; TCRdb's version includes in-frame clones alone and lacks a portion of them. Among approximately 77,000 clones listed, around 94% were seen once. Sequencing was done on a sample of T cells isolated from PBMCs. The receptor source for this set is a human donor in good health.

CDR3 residues: CAISESPDYYEQYF. DNA of the CDR3: TGTGCCATCAGTGAGTCGCCAGACTACTACGAGCAGTACTTC. The chain couples TRBV10-3 to TRBJ2-7, with D tentatively TRBD2 (5 bases). V lost 0 bases and J 3 bases, leaving 9 bases between the germline ends. CDR3 length: 14 amino acids. Germline CDR1 is ENHRY and CDR2 is SYGVKD.

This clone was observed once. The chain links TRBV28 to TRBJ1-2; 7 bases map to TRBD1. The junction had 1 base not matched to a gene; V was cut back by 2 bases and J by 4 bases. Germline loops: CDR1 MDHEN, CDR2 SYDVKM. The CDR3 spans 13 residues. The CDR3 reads CASSLRDSYGYTF. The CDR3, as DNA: TGTGCCAGCAGTTTAAGGGACAGCTATGGCTACACCTTC.

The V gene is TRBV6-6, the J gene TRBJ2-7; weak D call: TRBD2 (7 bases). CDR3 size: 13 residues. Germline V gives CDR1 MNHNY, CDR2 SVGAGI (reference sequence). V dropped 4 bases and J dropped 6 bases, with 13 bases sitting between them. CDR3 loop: CASSWREGGEQYF. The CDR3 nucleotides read TGTGCCAGCAGTTGGAGGGAGGGGGGCGAGCAGTACTTC.

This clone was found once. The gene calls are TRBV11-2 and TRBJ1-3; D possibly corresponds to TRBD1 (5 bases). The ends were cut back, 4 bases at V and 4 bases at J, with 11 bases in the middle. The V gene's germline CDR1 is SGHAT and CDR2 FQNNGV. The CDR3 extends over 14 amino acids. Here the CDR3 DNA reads TGTGCCAGCAGCTCGACAGTTACCGGAAACACCATATATTTT. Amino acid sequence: CASSSTVTGNTIYF.

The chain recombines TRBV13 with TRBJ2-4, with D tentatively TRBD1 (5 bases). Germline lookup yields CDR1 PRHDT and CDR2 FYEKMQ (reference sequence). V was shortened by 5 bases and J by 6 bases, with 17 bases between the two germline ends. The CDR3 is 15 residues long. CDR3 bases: TGTGCCAGCAGCCCTAGGGCAGGGTGGGGAAACATTCAGTACTTC. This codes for CASSPRAGWGNIQYF.

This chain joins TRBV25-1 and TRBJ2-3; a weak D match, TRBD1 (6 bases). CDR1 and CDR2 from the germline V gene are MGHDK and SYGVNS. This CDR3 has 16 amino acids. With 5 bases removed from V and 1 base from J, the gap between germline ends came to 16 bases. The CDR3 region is CASSSGHQLGTDTQYF. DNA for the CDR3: TGTGCCAGCAGTTCGGGACACCAACTCGGCACAGATACGCAGTATTTT.

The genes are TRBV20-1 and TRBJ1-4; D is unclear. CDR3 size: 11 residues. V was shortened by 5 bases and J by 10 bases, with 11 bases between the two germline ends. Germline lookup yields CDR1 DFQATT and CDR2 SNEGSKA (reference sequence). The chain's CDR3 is CSAPRAGKLFF. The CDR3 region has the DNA TGCAGTGCTCCCCGCGCAGGAAAACTGTTTTTT.

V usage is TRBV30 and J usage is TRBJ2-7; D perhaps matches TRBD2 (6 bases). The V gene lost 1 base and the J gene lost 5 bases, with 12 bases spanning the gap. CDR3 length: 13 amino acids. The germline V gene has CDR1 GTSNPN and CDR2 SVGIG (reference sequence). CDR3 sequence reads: CAWSDRGMNEQYF. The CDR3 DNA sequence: TGTGCCTGGAGTGATCGGGGGATGAACGAGCAGTACTTC.

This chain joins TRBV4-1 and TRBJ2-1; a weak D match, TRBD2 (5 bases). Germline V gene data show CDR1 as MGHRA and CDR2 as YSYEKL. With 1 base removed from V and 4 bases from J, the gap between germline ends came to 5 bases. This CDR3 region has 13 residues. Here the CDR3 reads CASSQGGYNEQFF. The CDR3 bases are TGCGCCAGCAGCCAAGGCGGGTACAATGAGCAGTTCTTC.

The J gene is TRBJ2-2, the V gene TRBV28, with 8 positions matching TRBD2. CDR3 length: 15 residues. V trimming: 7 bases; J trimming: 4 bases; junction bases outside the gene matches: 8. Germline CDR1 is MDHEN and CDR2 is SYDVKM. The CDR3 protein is CASTHAGGGTGELFF. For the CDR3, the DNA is TGTGCCAGCACCCATGCGGGAGGTGGCACCGGGGAGCTGTTTTTT.

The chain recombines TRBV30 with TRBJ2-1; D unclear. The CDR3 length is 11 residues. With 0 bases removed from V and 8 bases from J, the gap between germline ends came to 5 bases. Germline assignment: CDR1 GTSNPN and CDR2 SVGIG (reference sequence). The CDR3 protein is CAWSVRDEQFF. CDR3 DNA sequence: TGTGCCTGGAGTGTACGGGATGAGCAGTTCTTC.

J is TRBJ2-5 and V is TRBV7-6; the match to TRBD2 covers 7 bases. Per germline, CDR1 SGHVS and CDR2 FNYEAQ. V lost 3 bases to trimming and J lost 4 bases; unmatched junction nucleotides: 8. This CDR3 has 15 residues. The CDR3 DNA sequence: TGTGCCAGCAGCTTCTACTCGGGGGAGGGAGAGACCCAGTACTTC. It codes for CASSFYSGEGETQYF.

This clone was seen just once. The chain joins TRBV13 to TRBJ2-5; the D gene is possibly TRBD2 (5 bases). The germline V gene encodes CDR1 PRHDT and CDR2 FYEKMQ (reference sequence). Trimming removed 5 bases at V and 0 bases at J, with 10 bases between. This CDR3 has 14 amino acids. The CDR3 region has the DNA TGTGCCAGCAGCATCCTCGGGGACCAAGAGACCCAGTACTTC. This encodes CASSILGDQETQYF.

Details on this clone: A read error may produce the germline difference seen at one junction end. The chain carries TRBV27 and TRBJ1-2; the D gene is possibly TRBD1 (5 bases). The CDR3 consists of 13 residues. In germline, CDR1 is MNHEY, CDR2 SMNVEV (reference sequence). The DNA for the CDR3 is TGTGCCAGCAGTTTATCTGGGGACTATGACTACACCTTC. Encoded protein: CASSLSGDYDYTF.

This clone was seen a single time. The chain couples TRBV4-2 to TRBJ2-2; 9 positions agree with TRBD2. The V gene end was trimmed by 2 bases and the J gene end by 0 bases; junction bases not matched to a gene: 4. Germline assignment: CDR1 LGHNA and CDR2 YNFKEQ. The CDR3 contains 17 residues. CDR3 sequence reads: CASSQPLAGSNTGELFF. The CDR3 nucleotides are TGTGCCAGCAGCCAACCCCTAGCGGGGTCGAACACCGGGGAGCTGTTTTTT.

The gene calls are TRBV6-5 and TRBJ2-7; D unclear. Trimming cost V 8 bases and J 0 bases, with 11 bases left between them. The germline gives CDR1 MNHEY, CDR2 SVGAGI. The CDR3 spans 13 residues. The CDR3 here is CASVGHHSYEQYF. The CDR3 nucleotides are TGTGCCAGCGTTGGCCACCACTCCTACGAGCAGTACTTC.

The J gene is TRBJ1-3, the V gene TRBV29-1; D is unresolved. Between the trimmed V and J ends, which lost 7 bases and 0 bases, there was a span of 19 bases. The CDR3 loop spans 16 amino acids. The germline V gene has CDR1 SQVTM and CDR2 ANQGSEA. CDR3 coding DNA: TGCAGCGCTGATGTGTTAGAGGTCGACTCTGGAAACACCATATATTTT. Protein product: CSADVLEVDSGNTIYF.

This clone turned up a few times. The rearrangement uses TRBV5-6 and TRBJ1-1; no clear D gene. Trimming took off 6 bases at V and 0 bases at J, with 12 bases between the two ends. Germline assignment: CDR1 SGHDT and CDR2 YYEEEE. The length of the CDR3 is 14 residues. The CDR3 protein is CASTLFGMNTEAFF. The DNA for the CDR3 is TGTGCCAGCACCCTCTTCGGGATGAACACTGAAGCTTTCTTT.

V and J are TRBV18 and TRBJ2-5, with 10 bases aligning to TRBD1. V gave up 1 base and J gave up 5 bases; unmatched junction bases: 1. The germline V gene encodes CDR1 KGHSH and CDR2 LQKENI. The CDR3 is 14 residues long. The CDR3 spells CASSPQDRGETQYF. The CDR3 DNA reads TGTGCCAGCTCACCACAGGACAGGGGGGAGACCCAGTACTTC.

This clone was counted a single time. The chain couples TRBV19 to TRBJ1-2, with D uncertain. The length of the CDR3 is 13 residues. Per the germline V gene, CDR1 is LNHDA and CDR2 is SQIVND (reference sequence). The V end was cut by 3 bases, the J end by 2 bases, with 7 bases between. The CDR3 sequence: CASSIGGNYGYTF. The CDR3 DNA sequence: TGTGCCAGTAGTATTGGCGGGAACTATGGCTACACCTTC.

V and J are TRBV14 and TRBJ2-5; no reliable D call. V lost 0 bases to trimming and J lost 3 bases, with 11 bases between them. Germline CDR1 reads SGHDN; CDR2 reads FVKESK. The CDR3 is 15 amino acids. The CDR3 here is CASSQEFSVKETQYF. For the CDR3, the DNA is TGTGCCAGCAGCCAAGAATTTAGTGTCAAAGAGACCCAGTACTTC.

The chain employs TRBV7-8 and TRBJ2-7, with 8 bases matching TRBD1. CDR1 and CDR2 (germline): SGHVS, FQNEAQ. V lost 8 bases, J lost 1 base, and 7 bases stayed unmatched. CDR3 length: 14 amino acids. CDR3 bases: TGTGCCAGCTCCCTGGACAGGGTATCCTACGAGCAGTACTTC. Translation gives CASSLDRVSYEQYF.

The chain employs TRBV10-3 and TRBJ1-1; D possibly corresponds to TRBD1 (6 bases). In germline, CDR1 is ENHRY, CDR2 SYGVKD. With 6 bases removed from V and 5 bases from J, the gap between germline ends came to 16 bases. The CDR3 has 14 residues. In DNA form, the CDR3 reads TGTGCCATCAGAGTGGAGACAGGACCGACTGAAGCTTTCTTT. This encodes CAIRVETGPTEAFF.